This is a list of T cell receptor beta chains from one sample in a study of T cell repertoires in ileal Crohn's disease. TCRdb's table, derived via immunoSEQ multiplex PCR, lists solely in-frame clones and lacks some. The sample records roughly 13,000 clones, 80% to 90% being singletons. Material: ileal tissue. These receptors all come from an adult with Crohn's disease. The CDR3 runs from the conserved cysteine through the conserved F or W. D genes are given only for firm matches. Clone size is not always given. Where it is, it says once, few, many or a class for expanded clones.

D gene | J gene | clone size | CDR3 length | V gene | CDR3 protein | CDR3 DNA
. | TRBJ1-4 | few | 12 | TRBV28 | CASSPYNEKLFF | TGTGCCAGCAGTCCTTATAATGAAAAACTGTTTTTT
. | TRBJ1-2 | . | 14 | TRBV7-3 | CASSPGGSNYGYTF | TGTGCCAGCAGCCCAGGTGGGAGTAACTATGGCTACACCTTC
TRBD1 | TRBJ2-7 | . | 16 | TRBV19 | CASSPTGTGGRYEQYF | TGTGCCAGTAGTCCGACCGGGACAGGGGGCAGGTACGAGCAGTACTTC
. | TRBJ1-2 | once | 14 | TRBV7-8 | CASSLAGAAYGYTF | TGTGCCAGCAGCTTAGCAGGGGCAGCCTATGGCTACACCTTC
TRBD1 | TRBJ2-7 | . | 14 | TRBV5-4 | CASSLETGEYEQYF | TGTGCCAGCAGCTTGGAGACAGGGGAATACGAGCAGTACTTC
. | TRBJ1-1 | . | 13 | TRBV29-1 | CSVFGGFYTEAFF | TGCAGCGTTTTTGGAGGATTTTACACTGAAGCTTTCTTT
. | TRBJ2-2 | . | 15 | TRBV2 | CASTRGTPNTGELFF | TGTGCCAGCACCCGGGGGACTCCGAACACCGGGGAGCTGTTTTTT
. | TRBJ2-4 | few | 14 | TRBV27 | CASGQVLAKNIQYF | TGTGCCAGCGGGCAAGTGCTAGCCAAAAACATTCAGTACTTC
TRBD1 | TRBJ2-3 | . | 13 | TRBV19 | CASSVKGQSTQYF | TGTGCCAGTAGTGTGAAGGGACAGAGTACGCAGTATTTT
TRBD2 | TRBJ2-5 | . | 14 | TRBV10-3 | CATSIRGGGETQYF | TGTGCCACCAGCATACGGGGGGGCGGGGAGACCCAGTACTTC
. | TRBJ2-4 | . | 14 | TRBV6-5 | CASSAGDPKRIQYF | TGTGCCAGCAGCGCAGGGGATCCAAAAAGAATTCAGTACTTC
TRBD1 | TRBJ2-7 | . | 15 | TRBV7-9 | CASSLDGTGAHEQYF | TGTGCCAGCAGCTTAGATGGGACAGGGGCCCACGAGCAGTACTTC
. | TRBJ1-3 | once | 14 | TRBV2 | CASIGQTSGNTIYF | TGTGCCAGCATTGGACAGACCTCTGGAAACACCATATATTTT
. | TRBJ1-3 | . | 17 | TRBV7-2 | CASSQGGGRLSGNTIYF | TGTGCCAGCAGCCAAGGCGGGGGCAGGTTGTCCGGAAACACCATATATTTT
. | TRBJ2-2 | . | 13 | TRBV6-6 | CASTGISAGELFF | TGTGCCAGCACCGGGATTAGCGCCGGGGAGCTGTTTTTT
TRBD1 | TRBJ1-5 | . | 16 | TRBV7-3 | CASSAQQGNSNQPQHF | TGTGCCAGCAGCGCACAACAGGGGAATAGCAATCAGCCCCAGCATTTT
TRBD1 | TRBJ1-1 | . | 14 | TRBV6-5 | CASAERGPNTEAFF | TGTGCCAGCGCCGAGAGGGGGCCGAACACTGAAGCTTTCTTT
. | TRBJ1-2 | . | 11 | TRBV30 | CAWRRERGYTF | TGTGCCTGGAGGAGGGAGCGGGGCTACACCTTC
TRBD1 | TRBJ1-5 | few | 15 | TRBV7-2 | CASSPRTGVNQPQHF | TGTGCCAGCAGCCCTCGGACAGGGGTGAATCAGCCCCAGCATTTT
TRBD2 | TRBJ2-2 | . | 14 | TRBV19 | CASIETSVTGELFF | TGTGCCAGTATCGAGACTAGCGTCACCGGGGAGCTGTTTTTT
. | TRBJ2-2 | once | 14 | TRBV11-2 | CASSPHRAAGELFF | TGTGCCAGCAGTCCCCACAGGGCCGCCGGGGAGCTGTTTTTT
TRBD1 | TRBJ2-5 | . | 14 | TRBV28 | CASSPSDRAGTQYF | TGTGCCAGCAGTCCCTCGGACAGGGCCGGGACCCAGTACTTC
. | TRBJ2-7 | . | 11 | TRBV6-1 | CASRTTWEQYF | TGTGCCAGCCGTACTACTTGGGAGCAGTACTTC
. | TRBJ1-2 | few | 14 | TRBV2 | CASSEARQGRGYTF | TGTGCCAGCAGTGAAGCAAGGCAGGGCCGTGGCTACACCTTC
TRBD2 | TRBJ2-1 | . | 17 | TRBV7-9 | CASSTPPGLAGDNEQFF | TGTGCCAGCAGCACTCCCCCGGGACTAGCGGGGGATAATGAGCAGTTCTTC
TRBD1 | TRBJ1-2 | . | 15 | TRBV7-2 | CASSLVDRGNYGYTF | TGTGCCAGCAGCTTAGTGGACAGGGGGAACTATGGCTACACCTTC
. | TRBJ1-1 | few | 12 | TRBV5-6 | CASSNSQPGAFF | TGTGCCAGCAGCAACTCCCAACCGGGGGCTTTCTTT
TRBD2 | TRBJ2-5 | . | 17 | TRBV5-1 | CASSLVLSGSREETQYF | TGCGCCAGCAGCTTGGTCCTTAGCGGGAGTAGAGAAGAGACCCAGTACTTC
TRBD2 | TRBJ2-2 | . | 17 | TRBV5-8 | CASSLARLAGSTGELFF | TGTGCCAGCAGCTTGGCCCGACTAGCGGGAAGCACCGGGGAGCTGTTTTTT
. | TRBJ1-1 | . | 15 | TRBV4-1 | CASSQGGGSDTEAFF | TGCGCCAGCAGCCAAGGAGGAGGGTCGGACACTGAAGCTTTCTTT
TRBD1 | TRBJ2-7 | . | 16 | TRBV6-5 | CASSYIKTGIPYEQYF | TGTGCCAGCAGTTATATAAAGACAGGGATACCCTACGAGCAGTACTTC
TRBD1 | TRBJ1-2 | . | 16 | TRBV28 | CASSASGTGEFYGYTF | TGTGCCAGCAGCGCCTCCGGGACAGGGGAATTCTATGGCTACACCTTC
TRBD2 | TRBJ2-5 | . | 16 | TRBV7-2 | CASSLSSTGGSETQYF | TGTGCCAGCAGCTTAAGTAGTACGGGGGGGTCTGAGACCCAGTACTTC
TRBD1 | TRBJ2-7 | once | 18 | TRBV7-9 | CASSLELEATGVIDEQYF | TGTGCCAGCAGCTTAGAGTTGGAGGCGACAGGGGTGATCGACGAGCAGTACTTC
TRBD1 | TRBJ2-7 | . | 15 | TRBV11-2 | CATGGQGADSYEQYF | TGTGCCACAGGGGGGCAGGGGGCCGACTCCTACGAGCAGTACTTC
TRBD2 | TRBJ2-5 | . | 16 | TRBV27 | CASGQPMRGVQETQYF | TGTGCCAGCGGCCAACCGATGCGGGGGGTCCAAGAGACCCAGTACTTC
TRBD2 | TRBJ2-5 | . | 17 | TRBV4-2 | CASSQGASGGRGETQYF | TGTGCCAGCAGCCAAGGGGCTAGCGGGGGGAGGGGAGAGACCCAGTACTTC
TRBD2 | TRBJ2-2 | . | 15 | TRBV9 | CASSVAGGGTGELFF | TGTGCCAGCAGCGTAGCGGGAGGAGGCACCGGGGAGCTGTTTTTT
. | TRBJ2-5 | . | 14 | TRBV18 | CASSRQPTDGTQYF | TGTGCCAGCTCACGACAGCCGACGGACGGAACCCAGTACTTC
TRBD1 | TRBJ1-1 | . | 12 | TRBV30 | CAWSEGTGDAFF | TGTGCCTGGAGTGAAGGGACAGGGGACGCTTTCTTT
TRBD2 | TRBJ2-1 | . | 13 | TRBV29-1 | CSVGGTGGREQFF | TGCAGCGTTGGGGGCACCGGGGGGAGGGAGCAGTTCTTC
TRBD1 | TRBJ2-3 | . | 14 | TRBV5-6 | CASSSDRGQYTQYF | TGTGCCAGCAGCTCGGACAGGGGGCAATATACGCAGTATTTT
. | TRBJ1-4 | . | 16 | TRBV25-1 | CASSEPSGVANEKLFF | TGTGCCAGCAGTGAACCCTCGGGGGTGGCTAATGAAAAACTGTTTTTT
. | TRBJ2-3 | . | 14 | TRBV29-1 | CSVEGVTGTDTQYF | TGCAGCGTTGAAGGGGTGACAGGCACAGATACGCAGTATTTT
. | TRBJ2-7 | . | 13 | TRBV28 | CASSWPGSHEQYF | TGTGCCAGCAGTTGGCCGGGATCCCACGAGCAGTACTTC
TRBD2 | TRBJ2-3 | . | 15 | TRBV7-2 | CASSPSGRETDTQYF | TGTGCCAGCAGCCCAAGCGGGAGGGAGACAGATACGCAGTATTTT
. | TRBJ2-3 | . | 13 | TRBV6-1 | CASRDSRTDTQYF | TGTGCCAGTCGGGACTCCCGCACAGATACGCAGTATTTT
. | TRBJ2-7 | . | 15 | TRBV6-1 | CASSGGQLSSYEQYF | TGTGCCAGCAGTGGGGGCCAATTGAGCTCCTACGAGCAGTACTTC
TRBD1 | TRBJ2-7 | . | 15 | TRBV2 | CANRRFGTGGYEQYF | TGTGCCAACAGAAGATTCGGGACAGGGGGCTACGAGCAGTACTTC
. | TRBJ2-1 | . | 12 | TRBV10-2 | CASSVVGNEQFF | TGCGCCAGCAGTGTAGTCGGGAATGAGCAGTTCTTC
. | TRBJ2-7 | . | 13 | TRBV6-6 | CASSYMAEYEQYF | TGTGCCAGCAGTTACATGGCGGAGTACGAGCAGTACTTC
TRBD1 | TRBJ1-4 | . | 13 | TRBV29-1 | CSGRGQANEKLFF | TGCAGCGGCCGTGGACAGGCTAATGAAAAACTGTTTTTT
TRBD2 | TRBJ2-3 | . | 17 | TRBV2 | CASSQTGTSGGTDTQYF | TGTGCCAGCAGTCAAACCGGGACTAGCGGGGGCACAGATACGCAGTATTTT